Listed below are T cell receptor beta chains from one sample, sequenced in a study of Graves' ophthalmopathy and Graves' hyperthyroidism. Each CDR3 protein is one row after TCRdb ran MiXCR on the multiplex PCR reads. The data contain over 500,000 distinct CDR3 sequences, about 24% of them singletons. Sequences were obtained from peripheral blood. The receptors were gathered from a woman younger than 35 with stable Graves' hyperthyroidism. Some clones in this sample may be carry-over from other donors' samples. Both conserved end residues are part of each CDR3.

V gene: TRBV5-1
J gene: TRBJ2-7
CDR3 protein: CASSQRTGPSSYEQYF

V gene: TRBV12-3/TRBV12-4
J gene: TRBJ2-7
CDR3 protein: CANTSGGTEQYF

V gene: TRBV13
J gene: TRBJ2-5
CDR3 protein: CASSTEGLGETQYF

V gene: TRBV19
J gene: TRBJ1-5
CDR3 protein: CASSKDRGRDQPQHF

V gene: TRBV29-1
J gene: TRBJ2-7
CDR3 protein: CSVETRGYEQYF

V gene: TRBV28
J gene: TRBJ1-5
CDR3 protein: CASSLMKGQPQHF

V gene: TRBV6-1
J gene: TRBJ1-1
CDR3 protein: CASSQLRGVNTEAFF

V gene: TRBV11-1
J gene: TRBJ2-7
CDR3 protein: CASSASTGTSGGAFNEQYF

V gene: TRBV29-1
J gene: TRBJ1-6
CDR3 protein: CSVAQGGHSPLHF

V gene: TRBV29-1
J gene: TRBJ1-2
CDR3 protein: CSLEGADYGYTF

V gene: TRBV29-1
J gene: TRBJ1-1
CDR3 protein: CSVHTPPNTEAFF

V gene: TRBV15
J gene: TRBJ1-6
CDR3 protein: CATSDRGGSPLHF

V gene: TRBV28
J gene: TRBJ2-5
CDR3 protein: CASGTGDGETQYF

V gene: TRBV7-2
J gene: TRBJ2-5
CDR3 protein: CASSLLLSLETQYF

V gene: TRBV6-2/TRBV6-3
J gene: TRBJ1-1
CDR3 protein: CASSSAGGFTEAFF

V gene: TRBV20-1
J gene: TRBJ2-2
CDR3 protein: CSARGGTGGESNTGELFF

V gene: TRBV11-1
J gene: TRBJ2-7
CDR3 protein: CASSLPGQGSSYEQYF

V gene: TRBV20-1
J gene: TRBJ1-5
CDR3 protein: CSARRVGAQPQHF

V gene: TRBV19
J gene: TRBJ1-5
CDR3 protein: CASRRGQEVNQPQHF

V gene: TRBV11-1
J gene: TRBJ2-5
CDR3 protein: CASSSDRAGKTQYF

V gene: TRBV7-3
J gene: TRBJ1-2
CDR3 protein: CASTQGYRGYTF

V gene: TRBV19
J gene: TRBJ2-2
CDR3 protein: CASSTGQGGAGELFF

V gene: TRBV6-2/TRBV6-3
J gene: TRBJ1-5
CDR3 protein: CASSSLSRTMYSNQPQHF

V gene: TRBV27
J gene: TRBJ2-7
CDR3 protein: CASSPGLSSYEQYF

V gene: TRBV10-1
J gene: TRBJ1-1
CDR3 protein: CASSPRTDGNTEAFF

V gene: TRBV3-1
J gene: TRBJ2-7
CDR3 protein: CASSRTGSDEQYF

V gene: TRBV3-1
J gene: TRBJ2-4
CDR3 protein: CASSQARQAIKNIQYF

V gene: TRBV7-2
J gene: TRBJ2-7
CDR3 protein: CASSLTRQGQYF

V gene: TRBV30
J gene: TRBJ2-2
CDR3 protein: CAWRAGPGLTGELFF

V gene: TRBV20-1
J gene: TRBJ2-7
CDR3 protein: CSAEGSGQVGSYEQYF

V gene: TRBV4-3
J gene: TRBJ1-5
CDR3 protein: CASSQDVGLSNQPQHF

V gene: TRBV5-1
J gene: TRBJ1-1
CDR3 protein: CASSLNIQGFEAFF

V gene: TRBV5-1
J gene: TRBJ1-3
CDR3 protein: CASSVDGGSSTIYF

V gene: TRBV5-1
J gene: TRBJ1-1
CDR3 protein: CASSLGRGPTEAFF

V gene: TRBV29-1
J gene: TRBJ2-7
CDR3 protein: CSVLHLGLAYEQYF

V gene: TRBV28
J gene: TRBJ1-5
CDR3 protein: CASSFEGWNQPQHF

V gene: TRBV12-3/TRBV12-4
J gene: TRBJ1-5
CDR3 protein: CASSPGPRLQPQHF

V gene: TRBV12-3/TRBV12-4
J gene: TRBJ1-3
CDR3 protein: CASSLPHRGTGNTIYF

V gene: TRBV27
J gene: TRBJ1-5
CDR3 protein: CASSSLSKVGNQPQHF

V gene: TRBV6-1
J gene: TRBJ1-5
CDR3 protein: CASSEGNGLNQPQHF

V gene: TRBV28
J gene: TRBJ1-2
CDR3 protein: CASRNEIRSYGYTF

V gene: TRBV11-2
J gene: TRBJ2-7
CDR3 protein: CASSLVLGRHLSYEQYF

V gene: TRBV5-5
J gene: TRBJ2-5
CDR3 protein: CASSRTGGFRETQYF

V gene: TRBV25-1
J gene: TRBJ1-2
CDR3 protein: CASSEVGAKGYGYTF

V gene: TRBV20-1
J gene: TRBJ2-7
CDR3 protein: CSARGQGIGEQYF

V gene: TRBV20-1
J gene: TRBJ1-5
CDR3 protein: CSARTDRLGQPQHF